The T cell receptor (beta chain) under discussion was sequenced for a study of blood T cells in healthy people across ages. The authors ran a second PCR of about 6 to 12 cycles using a sample-barcoded 5' primer and a J-beta primer mix. Using its own MiXCR run on the 5' RACE reads, TCRdb lists one record per CDR3 protein. The sample lists 750,000 to 950,000 distinct CDR3 sequences, about a quarter occurring once. This clonotype was detected only a few times. This CDR3 contains 14 residues. The V gene lost 7 bases and the J gene lost 2 bases, with 14 bases spanning the gap. A further study also used this sample, focusing on T cells of mothers and their children. That source reports: A few healthy Caucasian mothers and their six children donated.

Material: blood. The clonotype originates from a boy aged 5-17 years in good health. The chain uses TRBV12-3 or TRBV12-4 and TRBJ2-5; D might be TRBD1 or TRBD2, each matching 6 bases. The CDR3 sequence: CASKGGYSQETQYF. The CDR3 coding sequence is TGTGCCAGCAAGGGGGGTTACAGTCAAGAGACCCAGTACTTC.